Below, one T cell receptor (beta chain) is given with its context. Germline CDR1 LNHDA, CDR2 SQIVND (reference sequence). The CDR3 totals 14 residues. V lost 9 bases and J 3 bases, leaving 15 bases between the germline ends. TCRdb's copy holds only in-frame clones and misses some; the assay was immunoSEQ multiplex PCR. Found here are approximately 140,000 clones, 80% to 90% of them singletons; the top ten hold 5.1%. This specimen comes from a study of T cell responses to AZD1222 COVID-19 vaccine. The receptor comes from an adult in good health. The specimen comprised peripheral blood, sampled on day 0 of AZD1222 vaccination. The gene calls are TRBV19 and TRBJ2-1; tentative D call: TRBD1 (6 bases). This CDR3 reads CASKRGGNYNEQFF. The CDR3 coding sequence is TGTGCCAGCAAGAGAGGGGGAAACTACAATGAGCAGTTCTTC.